This TCR beta chain appears in the sequencing data of a study of CD8 T cells in ankylosing spondylitis. Study outcomes and limitations: The clones that were linked to disease were reported to be significantly enriched in matched synovial fluid samples from ankylosing spondylitis patients. As for the disease-linked clones, they showed a CD8+ phenotype and occurred at relatively low frequencies in peripheral blood. A TCR beta motif made of roughly eight highly homologous variants seemed typical of ankylosing spondylitis blood.

Per the germline V gene, CDR1 is SGHVS and CDR2 is FQNEAQ. The CDR3 spans 15 residues. V lost 5 bases to trimming and J lost 7 bases, with 21 bases between them. Via MiXCR, TCRdb re-called the 5' RACE reads, giving one row per CDR3 protein. The table has about 240,000 distinct CDR3 sequences, 8.6% seen once; the top ten hold about 6.5%. This clonotype appeared many times. Antigen: not known. This chain joins TRBV7-8 and TRBJ2-7; D not certain. The sequenced sample was blood, either unsorted or a sorted T cell fraction (not recorded which). This clonotype was obtained from a male donor with ankylosing spondylitis or in good health (not recorded which). CDR3 nucleotide sequence: TGTGCCAGCAGCCCCAATCGCCTCCTCAAAGGGGAGCAGTACTTC. Residues: CASSPNRLLKGEQYF.